These 27 T cell receptor beta chains were all obtained from the same sample, sequenced in a study of graft-versus-host responses after intestinal transplantation. Here immunoSEQ multiplex PCR was the method, and the copy in TCRdb shows in-frame clones only, minus some. The data contain tens of thousands of clones, more than 85% of them seen just once; the ten biggest clones take up under 4.5%. The specimen was PBMCs, collected 524 days after transplant. The receptor source for this set is a human patient who received an intestinal transplant, so some T cells may come from the graft donor.

This chain uses TRBV19 with TRBJ2-7, with D possibly called TRBD1 or TRBD2 (6 bases each). CDR3 length: 13 amino acids. V was trimmed by 4 bases and J by 4 bases, leaving 11 bases between them. Germline assignment: CDR1 LNHDA and CDR2 SQIVND (reference sequence). CDR3 sequence (DNA): TGTGCCAGTAGTACAGGGGCGGGGTACGAGCAGTACTTC. Protein product: CASSTGAGYEQYF.

V usage is TRBV6-4 and J usage is TRBJ2-3; D is unresolved. Trimming took off 2 bases at V and 0 bases at J, with 6 bases between the two ends. Per germline, CDR1 MRHNA and CDR2 SNTAGT. The CDR3 totals 14 residues. The CDR3 DNA is TGTGCCAGCAGTGACAAGGGCAGCACAGATACGCAGTATTTT. It specifies CASSDKGSTDTQYF.

The gene calls are TRBV7-9 and TRBJ1-1, with 7 bases that match TRBD1. The CDR3 has 13 amino acids. Germline CDR1 SEHNR, CDR2 FQNEAQ (reference sequence). Germline trimming cut 5 bases from V and 4 bases from J; bases unmatched to any gene: 4. CDR3 nucleotides: TGTGCCAGCAGCCGAGGGGGCGGCACTGAAGCTTTCTTT. Amino acids: CASSRGGGTEAFF.

This CDR3 is CASSYSIGTGHEQFF. The CDR3 DNA follows: TGTGCCAGCAGTTACTCGATTGGGACAGGGCATGAGCAGTTCTTC. The chain uses TRBV6-5 and TRBJ2-1; 9 bases fit TRBD1. CDR3 size: 15 residues. The junction had 5 bases not matched to a gene; V was cut back by 0 bases and J by 8 bases. Germline-derived CDR1 and CDR2 are MNHEY and SVGAGI.

In this sample, this clone turned up a few times. For the CDR3, the DNA is TGTGCCAGCAGTTACTCATGGGCCAGCAATCAGCCCCAGCATTTT. Its protein is CASSYSWASNQPQHF. V usage is TRBV6-5 and J usage is TRBJ1-5, with D unclear. V lost 0 bases and J 1 base, leaving 7 bases between the germline ends. The CDR3 is 15 residues long. Germline lookup yields CDR1 MNHEY and CDR2 SVGAGI.

The chain uses TRBV19 and TRBJ2-1; tentatively, D is TRBD1 or TRBD2 (5 bases each). CDR3 length equals 13 residues. Trimming shortened V by 3 bases and J by 6 bases, and 9 bases separated the two germline ends. From germline, CDR1 is LNHDA and CDR2 SQIVND (reference sequence). The CDR3 region has the DNA TGTGCCAGTAGTATTCTGGGGACCAATGAGCAGTTCTTC. As protein: CASSILGTNEQFF. Variable domain in full (rest from reference TRBV19 and TRBJ2-1): DGGITQSPKYLFRKEGQNVTLSCEQNLNHDAMYWYRQDPGQGLRLIYYSQIVNDFQKGDIAEGYSVSREKKESFPLTVTSAQKNPTAFYLCASSILGTNEQFFGPGTRLTVL.

This chain joins TRBV7-2 and TRBJ2-1; 7 bases agree with TRBD1. In germline, CDR1 is SGHTA, CDR2 FQGNSA. V dropped 5 bases and J dropped 15; count of bases not matched to a gene: 13. The CDR3 sequence is 13 residues long. The CDR3: CASSTGQASSRFF. DNA of the CDR3: TGTGCCAGCAGCACCGGACAGGCTTCAAGTCGGTTCTTC.

The rearrangement links TRBV5-1 to TRBJ2-7, with 8 positions matching TRBD2. The length of the CDR3 is 18 residues. From germline, CDR1 is SGHRS and CDR2 YFSETQ. Trimming took 0 bases from V and 6 from J; bases not matched to a gene: 17. The CDR3 reads CASSLASSGRYPPSEQYF. The DNA for the CDR3 is TGCGCCAGCAGCTTGGCGTCCAGCGGGAGATACCCCCCGAGCGAGCAGTACTTC.

The chain carries TRBV28 and TRBJ2-1; a weak D match, TRBD1 (5 bases). With 6 bases removed from V and 3 bases from J, the gap between germline ends came to 21 bases. In germline, CDR1 is MDHEN, CDR2 SYDVKM. The CDR3 has 17 residues. DNA for the CDR3: TGTGCCAGCAGCACCCCAAATCGGCAGGGATTCTACAATGAGCAGTTCTTC. This codes for CASSTPNRQGFYNEQFF.

The chain has TRBV7-2 and TRBJ2-5; 7 bases map to TRBD2. Gene TRBJ2-7 matches the end of the DNA better, so the J call may be wrong. CDR3 length: 16 amino acids. The germline CDR1 and CDR2 sequences are SGHTA and FQGNSA. The CDR3 here is CASSPAGGSYHYEQYF. As DNA, the CDR3 is TGTGCCAGCAGCCCCGCCGGCGGGAGCTACCACTACGAGCAGTACTTC.

This clone appeared a few times. The chain uses TRBV5-4 and TRBJ2-2; D gene uncertain. Trimming pared 0 bases from V and 7 bases from J, leaving 4 bases between. In germline, CDR1 is SGHNT, CDR2 YYREEE (reference sequence). The CDR3 has 12 amino acids. The CDR3 DNA reads TGTGCCAGCAGCTTGGATATCGGGGAGCTGTTTTTT. Translating gives CASSLDIGELFF.

V gene TRBV9 combines with J gene TRBJ1-5, with D uncertain. The length of the CDR3 is 14 residues. The ends were cut back, 0 bases at V and 7 bases at J, with 11 bases in the middle. Germline CDR1 SGDLS, CDR2 YYNGEE. The CDR3, as DNA: TGTGCCAGCAGCGTAGGAACCCCTGGGCAGCCCCAGCATTTT. This translates into CASSVGTPGQPQHF.

V is TRBV2 and J is TRBJ1-6; TRBD1 matches at 9 bases. This CDR3 has 17 residues. CDR1 and CDR2 (germline): SNHLY, FYNNEI. V dropped 8 bases and J dropped 4; count of bases not matched to a gene: 12. The chain's CDR3 is CASLTMGQGPYNSPLHF. CDR3 DNA: TGTGCCAGCCTTACGATGGGACAGGGACCATATAATTCACCCCTCCACTTT. Full variable domain (rest looked up from reference TRBV2 and TRBJ1-6): EPEVTQTPSHQVTQMGQEVILRCVPISNHLYFYWYRQILGQKVEFLVSFYNNEISEKSEIFDDQFSVERPDGSNFTLKIRSTKLEDSAMYFCASLTMGQGPYNSPLHFGNGTRLTVT.

J is TRBJ1-1 and V is TRBV6-6; D gene ambiguous. From germline, CDR1 is MNHNY and CDR2 SVGAGI (reference sequence). This CDR3 has 13 residues. V was shortened by 1 base and J by 1 base, with 4 bases between the two germline ends. The CDR3 loop is CASSYFGNTEAFF. CDR3 DNA: TGTGCCAGCAGTTACTTTGGGAACACTGAAGCTTTCTTT.

The chain joins TRBV18 to TRBJ2-7; no firm D call. Trimming left V 3 bases short and J 0 bases short, with 12 bases between. Germline assignment: CDR1 KGHSH and CDR2 LQKENI. The CDR3 totals 15 residues. CDR3: CASSPSASYSYEQYF. In DNA form, the CDR3 reads TGTGCCAGCTCACCTTCCGCGTCCTACTCCTACGAGCAGTACTTC.

CDR3 DNA sequence: TGCGCCAGCAGCCACCCCCCCGGAGGATATAACACCGGGGAGCTGTTTTTT. The encoded protein is CASSHPPGGYNTGELFF. The chain combines TRBV4-3 with TRBJ2-2; weak D call: TRBD2 (5 bases). This CDR3 has 17 amino acids. The germline gives CDR1 LGHNA, CDR2 YSLEER. The ends were cut back, 3 bases at V and 2 bases at J, with 16 bases in the middle.

The rearrangement links TRBV11-2 to TRBJ1-1; D gene ambiguous. CDR3 length: 12 residues. Germline V gene lookup returns CDR1 SGHAT and CDR2 FQNNGV. V gave up 5 bases and J gave up 6 bases, with 10 bases separating them. The DNA of the CDR3 is TGTGCCAGCAGCCTAAACTGGGCTGAAGCTTTCTTT. Translated, it gives CASSLNWAEAFF.

This chain links TRBV6-6 with TRBJ1-3; possible D gene TRBD1, 6 bases. CDR1 and CDR2 (germline): MNHNY, SVGAGI (reference sequence). With 5 bases removed from V and 6 bases from J, the gap between germline ends came to 14 bases. CDR3 length: 14 amino acids. The DNA for the CDR3 is TGTGCCAGCAGTAGACGAGGGGGGGCAAACACCATATATTTT. Residues: CASSRRGGANTIYF.

The chain employs TRBV6-1 and TRBJ1-1; D is unclear. Germline assignment: CDR1 MNHNS and CDR2 SASEGT. Trimming cost V 6 bases and J 1 base, with 15 bases left between them. This CDR3 has 15 residues. The CDR3 bases are TGTGCCAGCAGAGTAAGTTCTCCGGGGAACACTGAAGCTTTCTTT. Its translation: CASRVSSPGNTEAFF.

The rearrangement links TRBV19 to TRBJ2-1; the match to TRBD2 covers 11 bases. V shed 5 bases, J shed 8 bases, and the junction held 8 bases outside the gene matches. From germline, CDR1 is LNHDA and CDR2 SQIVND (reference sequence). The CDR3 has 15 amino acids. CDR3 sequence reads: CASSDVAGGNHEQFF. The CDR3 region has the DNA TGTGCCAGTAGTGATGTAGCGGGAGGGAATCATGAGCAGTTCTTC.

The V gene is TRBV4-1, the J gene TRBJ2-3; TRBD2 matches at 10 bases. Germline CDR1 reads MGHRA; CDR2 reads YSYEKL. There are 14 residues in the CDR3. V dropped 2 bases and J dropped 6; count of bases not matched to a gene: 2. The CDR3 sequence is CASSQTSGKDTQYF. In DNA, the CDR3 is TGCGCCAGCAGCCAAACTAGCGGGAAGGATACGCAGTATTTT.

This clone occurred a few times. In the same sample, other DNA sequences code for this CDR3. V gene TRBV15 combines with J gene TRBJ1-1; D is perhaps TRBD1 (6 bases). Trimming took 3 bases from V and 1 from J, leaving 6 bases between them. CDR1 and CDR2 from the germline V gene are LNHNV and YYDKDF (reference sequence). The CDR3 contains 13 residues. The CDR3 is CATSRTGNTEAFF. CDR3 sequence (DNA): TGTGCCACCAGCAGGACAGGGAACACTGAAGCTTTCTTT.

The chain joins TRBV4-1 to TRBJ1-2; D is unresolved. The CDR3 is 14 amino acids. V lost 4 bases and J lost 3, with 12 bases in between. CDR1 MGHRA and CDR2 YSYEKL come from the germline V gene. The CDR3 sequence is CASSPRGPDYGYTF. The CDR3 region has the DNA TGCGCCAGCAGCCCGAGAGGACCTGACTATGGCTACACCTTC.

The rearrangement links TRBV28 to TRBJ1-1, with D perhaps TRBD1 (5 bases). Per germline, CDR1 MDHEN and CDR2 SYDVKM. The CDR3 sequence is 16 residues long. The V gene lost 5 bases and the J gene lost 0 bases, with 16 bases spanning the gap. CDR3 protein: CASSDGGLSMNTEAFF. CDR3 in DNA: TGTGCCAGCAGTGATGGGGGTTTATCCATGAACACTGAAGCTTTCTTT.

CDR3 sequence reads: CASSEVAGGLGEQYF. The CDR3 DNA reads TGTGCCAGCAGTGAGGTAGCGGGGGGCCTAGGCGAGCAGTACTTC. This chain connects TRBV6-1 to TRBJ2-7; TRBD2 aligns across 10 bases. The CDR3 totals 15 residues. Germline V gene data show CDR1 as MNHNS and CDR2 as SASEGT. Trimming removed 3 bases from V and 6 bases from J; junction bases left unmatched: 8.

This sequence joins TRBV4-2 and TRBJ2-2; TRBD2 agrees at 10 bases. The ends lost 4 bases at V and 3 bases at J; junction bases unmatched: 8. This CDR3 contains 17 residues. The germline gives CDR1 LGHNA, CDR2 YNFKEQ. The CDR3 loop reads CASSLFSGRRDTGELFF. CDR3 bases: TGTGCCAGCAGCCTCTTTAGCGGGAGGAGGGACACCGGGGAGCTGTTTTTT.

CDR3 in amino acids: CASSPRTGVQPQHF. CDR3 nucleotides: TGTGCCAGCAGTCCGCGTACAGGGGTTCAGCCCCAGCATTTT. V and J are TRBV6-5 and TRBJ1-5, with 7 nucleotides matching TRBD1. Unmatched junction bases numbered 7, after V lost 5 bases and J lost 6 bases. The germline CDR1 and CDR2 sequences are MNHEY and SVGAGI. The CDR3 loop spans 14 amino acids.